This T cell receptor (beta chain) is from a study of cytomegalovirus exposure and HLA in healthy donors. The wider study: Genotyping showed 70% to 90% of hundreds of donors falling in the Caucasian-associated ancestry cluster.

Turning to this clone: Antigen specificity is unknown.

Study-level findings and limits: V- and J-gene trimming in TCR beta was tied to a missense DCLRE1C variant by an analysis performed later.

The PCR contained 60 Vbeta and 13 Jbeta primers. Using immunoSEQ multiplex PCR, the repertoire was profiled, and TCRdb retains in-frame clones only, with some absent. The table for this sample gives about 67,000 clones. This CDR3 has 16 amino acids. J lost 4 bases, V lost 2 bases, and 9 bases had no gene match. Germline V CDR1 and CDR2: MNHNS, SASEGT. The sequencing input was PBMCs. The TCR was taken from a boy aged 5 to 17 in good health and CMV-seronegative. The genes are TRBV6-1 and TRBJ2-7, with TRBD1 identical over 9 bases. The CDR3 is CASSEMIGTGTYEQYF. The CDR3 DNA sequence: TGTGCCAGCAGTGAAATGATAGGGACAGGGACGTACGAGCAGTACTTC.